The 21 T cell receptor beta chains in this list originate from one sample, sequenced in a study of blood T cell repertoires in COVID-19. The data were produced by immunoSEQ multiplex PCR, yet TCRdb's version contains in-frame clones alone and is incomplete. Of about 60,000 clones in the sample, around 77% are singletons; the top ten hold about 5%. Sequencing was carried out using peripheral blood. The source is a woman in her 70s with COVID-19, enrolled during active disease.

This clone was counted at least ten times. The chain is built from TRBV11-3 and TRBJ2-5; D remains unclear. Germline V gene lookup returns CDR1 SGHNT and CDR2 YENEEA. Trimming took 2 bases from V and 1 from J, leaving 23 bases between them. The CDR3 runs 19 residues. The CDR3 loop is CASSLFVITRPRGQETQYF. The DNA of the CDR3 is TGTGCCAGCAGCTTATTTGTTATTACGCGCCCCAGAGGCCAAGAGACCCAGTACTTC.

The gene calls are TRBV14 and TRBJ1-2; the match to TRBD1 covers 8 bases. The CDR3 sequence is 17 residues long. The J segment lost 4 bases and the V segment lost 0 bases, leaving 10 bases of the junction unmatched. Germline CDR1 and CDR2: SGHDN and FVKESK. The CDR3 bases are TGTGCCAGCAGCCAAGACCTAGGACAGGGTCCTAGCTATGGCTACACCTTC. It yields the protein CASSQDLGQGPSYGYTF.

The gene calls are TRBV7-2 and TRBJ1-3; 9 positions match TRBD1. Per the germline V gene, CDR1 is SGHTA and CDR2 is FQGNSA. Trimming took 8 bases from V and 10 from J; bases not matched to a gene: 9. The CDR3 sequence is 13 residues long. This chain's CDR3 is CASLRDRASTIYF. Here the CDR3 DNA reads TGTGCCAGCCTCCGGGACAGGGCCAGTACCATATATTTT.

The chain recombines TRBV5-6 with TRBJ2-3; D possibly corresponds to TRBD2 (5 bases). The CDR3 loop spans 15 amino acids. CDR1 and CDR2 from the germline V gene are SGHDT and YYEEEE. The V end was cut by 1 base, the J end by 2 bases, with 11 bases between. As DNA, the CDR3 is TGTGCCAGCAGCTTGTATCGGGGAGACACAGATACGCAGTATTTT. It specifies CASSLYRGDTDTQYF.

This clone was counted a few times. V gene TRBV5-8 combines with J gene TRBJ1-5; 8 nucleotides line up with TRBD1. V lost 3 bases, J lost 5 bases, and 1 base stayed unmatched. Germline V gives CDR1 SGHTS, CDR2 YDEGEE. The CDR3 runs 13 residues. The CDR3, as DNA: TGTGCCAGCAGCTCGGACAGGGATCAGCCCCAGCATTTT. Translation: CASSSDRDQPQHF.

The V and J genes are TRBV6-5 and TRBJ1-1; D is uncertain. Looked up from germline, CDR1 is MNHEY and CDR2 is SVGAGI. This CDR3 contains 15 residues. Trimming pared 0 bases from V and 0 bases from J, leaving 8 bases between. The CDR3 reads CASSYSGAMNTEAFF. The DNA of the CDR3 is TGTGCCAGCAGTTACTCGGGCGCCATGAACACTGAAGCTTTCTTT.

The chain links TRBV4-3 to TRBJ1-2; D is ambiguous. This CDR3 is 13 amino acids long. Deletions cut 0 bases from V and 6 bases from J, with 8 bases between. Germline values: CDR1 LGHNA, CDR2 YSLEER. CDR3 sequence (DNA): TGCGCCAGCAGCCAAGACGGGGAGGATGGCTACACCTTC. It specifies CASSQDGEDGYTF.

The chain has TRBV4-1 and TRBJ2-2; possibly TRBD2 for D (5 bases). With 5 bases removed from V and 9 bases from J, the gap between germline ends came to 13 bases. The CDR3 sequence is 13 residues long. The germline V gene encodes CDR1 MGHRA and CDR2 YSYEKL. CDR3 loop: CASSSLGDRELFF. Here the CDR3 DNA reads TGCGCCAGCAGCTCACTAGGCGACCGGGAGCTGTTTTTT.

The genes are TRBV2 and TRBJ2-5; D may be TRBD2 (5 bases). CDR3 length: 18 amino acids. V gave up 6 bases and J gave up 5 bases, with 28 bases separating them. The V gene's germline CDR1 is SNHLY and CDR2 FYNNEI. The CDR3 sequence: CASRGFSVTDQPGETQYF. The CDR3 region has the DNA TGTGCCAGCAGGGGTTTTTCGGTTACCGACCAGCCGGGGGAGACCCAGTACTTC.

This chain connects TRBV6-2 or TRBV6-3 to TRBJ2-7; D is possibly TRBD2 (5 bases). The CDR3 is 15 amino acids. V was cut by 5 bases and J by 2 bases, with 16 bases left in between. Germline V gives CDR1 MNHEY, CDR2 SVGEGT. CDR3 nucleotides: TGTGCCAGCAGTATCCGACGAGACGGGACCTACGAGCAGTACTTC. Amino acid sequence: CASSIRRDGTYEQYF.

At least ten counts were recorded for this clone. The chain joins TRBV6-5 to TRBJ2-6; no clear D gene. The CDR3 sequence is 13 residues long. Germline V gene sequence: CDR1 MNHEY, CDR2 SVGAGI. Trimming left V 8 bases short and J 4 bases short, with 9 bases between. This CDR3 reads CASGWAGANVLTF. DNA of the CDR3: TGTGCCAGCGGCTGGGCCGGGGCCAACGTCCTGACTTTC.

The rearrangement uses TRBV12-5 and TRBJ2-2; D may be TRBD1 (6 bases). Trimming pared 6 bases from V and 2 bases from J, leaving 10 bases between. CDR1 is LGHNT, CDR2 FRNRAP, per germline. The CDR3 consists of 14 residues. The CDR3 DNA reads as TGTGCTAGTGGCTCAGGGGATAACACCGGGGAGCTGTTTTTT. It encodes CASGSGDNTGELFF.

This chain joins TRBV2 and TRBJ2-5; 8 bases line up with TRBD2. Germline CDR1 reads SNHLY; CDR2 reads FYNNEI. V gave up 3 bases and J gave up 2 bases; unmatched junction bases: 8. The CDR3 extends over 16 amino acids. The CDR3 protein is CASSDGIAGLQETQYF. The CDR3 DNA is TGTGCCAGCAGTGACGGTATAGCGGGGCTACAAGAGACCCAGTACTTC. Full variable domain (missing parts from reference TRBV2 and TRBJ2-5): EPEVTQTPSHQVTQMGQEVILRCVPISNHLYFYWYRQILGQKVEFLVSFYNNEISEKSEIFDDQFSVERPDGSNFTLKIRSTKLEDSAMYFCASSDGIAGLQETQYFGPGTRLLVL.

In nucleotides, the CDR3 is TGTGCCAGTAGTACTCGAGGGTACAATGAGCAGTTCTTC. It encodes CASSTRGYNEQFF. This rearrangement joins TRBV19 to TRBJ2-1; maybe TRBD2 (5 bases). V gave up 4 bases and J gave up 4 bases, with 8 bases separating them. CDR3 length equals 13 residues. From germline, CDR1 is LNHDA and CDR2 SQIVND (reference sequence).

The V and J genes are TRBV7-3 and TRBJ1-1; maybe TRBD1 (6 bases). CDR1 is SGHTA, CDR2 FQGTGA, per germline. The length of the CDR3 is 16 residues. Trimming took 0 bases from V and 11 from J, leaving 22 bases between them. CDR3 protein: CASSLTPGQHTRMAFF. The CDR3 DNA reads TGTGCCAGCAGCTTAACCCCCGGACAGCACACCCGAATGGCTTTCTTT.

For the CDR3, the DNA is TGTGCCAGCAGCTCCTCGCAGGGCTACGAGCAGTACTTC. Its protein product is CASSSSQGYEQYF. The J gene is TRBJ2-7, the V gene TRBV7-2; D might be TRBD1 (5 bases). This CDR3 is 13 amino acids long. The ends were cut back, 4 bases at V and 3 bases at J, with 10 bases in the middle. The V gene's germline CDR1 is SGHTA and CDR2 FQGNSA.

The chain carries TRBV18 and TRBJ2-3; D ambiguous. Trimming removed 0 bases at V and 2 bases at J, with 12 bases between. This CDR3 contains 16 residues. Germline CDR1 KGHSH, CDR2 LQKENI. The CDR3 reads CASSPPRGTPTDTQYF. The CDR3 DNA is TGTGCCAGCTCACCACCCCGCGGAACCCCCACAGATACGCAGTATTTT.

A few counts support this clone. CDR3 amino acids: CASSPTSGRGNIQYF. For the CDR3, the DNA is TGTGCCAGCAGCCCAACTAGCGGGAGAGGGAACATTCAGTACTTC. This chain joins TRBV3-1 (or the pseudogene TRBV3-2) and TRBJ2-4; 11 positions match TRBD2. Germline V gene lookup returns CDR1 LGHDT and CDR2 YNNKEL (reference sequence). The CDR3 runs 15 residues. V dropped 4 bases and J dropped 7; count of bases not matched to a gene: 6.

The chain links TRBV29-1 to TRBJ2-7, with D possibly TRBD1 on 6 matching bases. V lost 4 bases to trimming and J lost 10 bases, with 14 bases between them. Germline CDR1 reads SQVTM; CDR2 reads ANQGSEA. CDR3 length equals 11 residues. The CDR3 reads CSVAAGAQQYF. The CDR3 coding sequence is TGCAGCGTTGCGGCAGGGGCCCAACAGTACTTC.

This clone has just one count. The chain is built from TRBV15 and TRBJ1-2, with 7 positions matching TRBD1. J was trimmed by 7 bases and V by 5 bases; bases with no gene match: 10. The CDR3 is made up of 14 amino acids. Germline loops: CDR1 LNHNV, CDR2 YYDKDF (reference sequence). The CDR3: CATSFMTGKGGYTF. CDR3 DNA: TGTGCCACCAGCTTCATGACAGGGAAGGGTGGCTACACCTTC.

The V and J genes are TRBV20-1 and TRBJ2-7; no clear D gene. Germline values: CDR1 DFQATT, CDR2 SNEGSKA (reference sequence). Trimming removed 3 bases at V and 6 bases at J, with 12 bases between. This CDR3 has 12 amino acids. CDR3: CSASNPPGEQYF. The CDR3 DNA reads TGCAGTGCTAGTAACCCGCCGGGCGAGCAGTACTTC.